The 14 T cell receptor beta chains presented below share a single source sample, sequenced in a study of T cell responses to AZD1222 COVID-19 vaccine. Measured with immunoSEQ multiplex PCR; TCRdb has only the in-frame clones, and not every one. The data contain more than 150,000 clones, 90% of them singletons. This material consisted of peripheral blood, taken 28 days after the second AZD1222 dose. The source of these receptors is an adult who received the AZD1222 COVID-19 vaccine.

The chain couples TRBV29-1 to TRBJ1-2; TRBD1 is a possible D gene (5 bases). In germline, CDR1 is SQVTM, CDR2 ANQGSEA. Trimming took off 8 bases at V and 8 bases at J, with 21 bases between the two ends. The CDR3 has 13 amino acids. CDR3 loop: CSPTVREAGGYTF. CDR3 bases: TGCAGCCCAACGGTCAGGGAGGCTGGAGGCTACACCTTC.

CDR3 region: CASSLGLWGDTDTQYF. CDR3 bases: TGTGCCAGCAGCTTGGGTTTGTGGGGAGACACAGATACGCAGTATTTT. This chain links TRBV5-4 with TRBJ2-3; D might be TRBD2 (5 bases). The V and J ends lost 0 bases and 2 bases respectively, with 13 bases between them. The length of the CDR3 is 16 residues. Germline values: CDR1 SGHNT, CDR2 YYREEE (reference sequence).

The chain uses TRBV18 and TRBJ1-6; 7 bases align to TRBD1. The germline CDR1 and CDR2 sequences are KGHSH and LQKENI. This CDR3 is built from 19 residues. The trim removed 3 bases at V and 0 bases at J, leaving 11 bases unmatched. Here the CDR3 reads CASSPTWDSSTSYNSPLHF. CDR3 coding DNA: TGTGCCAGCTCACCTACCTGGGACAGCAGCACCTCCTATAATTCACCCCTCCACTTT.

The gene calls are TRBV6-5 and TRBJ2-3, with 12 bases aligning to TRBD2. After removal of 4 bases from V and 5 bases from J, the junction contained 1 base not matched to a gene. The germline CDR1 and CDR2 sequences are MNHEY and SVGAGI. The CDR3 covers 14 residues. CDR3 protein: CASSSSGGGDTQYF. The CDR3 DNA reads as TGTGCCAGCAGTTCTAGCGGGGGGGGAGATACGCAGTATTTT.

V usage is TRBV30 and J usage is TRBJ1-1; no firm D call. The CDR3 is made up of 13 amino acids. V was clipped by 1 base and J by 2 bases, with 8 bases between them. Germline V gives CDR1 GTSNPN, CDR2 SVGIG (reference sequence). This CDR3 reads CAWSEQINTEAFF. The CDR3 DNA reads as TGTGCCTGGAGTGAACAGATCAACACTGAAGCTTTCTTT.

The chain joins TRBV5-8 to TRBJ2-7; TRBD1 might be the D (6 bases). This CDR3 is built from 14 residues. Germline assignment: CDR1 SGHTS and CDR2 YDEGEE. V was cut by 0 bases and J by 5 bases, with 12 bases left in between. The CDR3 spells CASSLEGDGDEQYF. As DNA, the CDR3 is TGTGCCAGCAGCTTGGAGGGGGATGGGGACGAGCAGTACTTC.

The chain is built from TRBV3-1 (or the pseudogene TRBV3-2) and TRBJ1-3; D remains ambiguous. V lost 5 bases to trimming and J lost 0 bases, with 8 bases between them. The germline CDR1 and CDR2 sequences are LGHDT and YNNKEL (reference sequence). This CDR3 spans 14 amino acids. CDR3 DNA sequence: TGTGCCAGCAGCGTTGGGATCTCTGGAAACACCATATATTTT. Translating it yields CASSVGISGNTIYF.

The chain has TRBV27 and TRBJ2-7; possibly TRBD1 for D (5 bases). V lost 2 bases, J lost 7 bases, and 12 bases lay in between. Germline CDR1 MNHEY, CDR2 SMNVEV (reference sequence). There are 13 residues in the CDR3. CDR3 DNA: TGTGCCAGCAGTTTAACCCAGGGTAAGGAGCAGTACTTC. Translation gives CASSLTQGKEQYF.

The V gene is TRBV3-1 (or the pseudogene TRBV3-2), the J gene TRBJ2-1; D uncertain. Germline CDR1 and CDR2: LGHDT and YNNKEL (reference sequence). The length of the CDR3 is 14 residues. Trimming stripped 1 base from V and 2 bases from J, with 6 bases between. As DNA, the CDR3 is TGTGCCAGCAGCCAAGGGTACCCCTACAATGAGCAGTTCTTC. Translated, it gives CASSQGYPYNEQFF.

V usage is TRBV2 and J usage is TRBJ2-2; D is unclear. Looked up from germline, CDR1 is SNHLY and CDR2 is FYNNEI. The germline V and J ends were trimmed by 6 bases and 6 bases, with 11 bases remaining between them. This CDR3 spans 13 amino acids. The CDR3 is CASSSDGAGELFF. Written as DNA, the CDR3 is TGTGCCAGCAGCTCCGATGGGGCCGGGGAGCTGTTTTTT.

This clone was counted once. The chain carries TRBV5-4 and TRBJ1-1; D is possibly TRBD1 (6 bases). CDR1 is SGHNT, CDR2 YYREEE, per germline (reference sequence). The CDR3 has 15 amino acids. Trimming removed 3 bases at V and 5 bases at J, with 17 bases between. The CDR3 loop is CASSSLGGRWTEAFF. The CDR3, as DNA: TGTGCCAGCAGCTCACTGGGGGGGCGCTGGACTGAAGCTTTCTTT.

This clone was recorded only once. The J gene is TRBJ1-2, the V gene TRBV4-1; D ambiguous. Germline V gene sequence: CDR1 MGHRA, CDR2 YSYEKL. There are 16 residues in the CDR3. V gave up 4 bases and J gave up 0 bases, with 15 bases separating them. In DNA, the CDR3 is TGCGCCAGCAGCCGCGGTTACGGACGGACTAACTATGGCTACACCTTC. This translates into CASSRGYGRTNYGYTF.

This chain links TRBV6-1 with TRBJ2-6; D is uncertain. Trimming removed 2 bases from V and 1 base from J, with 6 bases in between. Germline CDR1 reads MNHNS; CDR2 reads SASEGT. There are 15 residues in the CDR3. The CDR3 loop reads CASSELDSGANVLTF. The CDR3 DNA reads TGTGCCAGCAGTGAACTAGATTCTGGGGCCAACGTCCTGACTTTC.

The chain's CDR3 is CASSFLLREPGDTQYF. Here the CDR3 DNA reads TGTGCCAGCAGCTTCCTCCTACGGGAGCCAGGGGATACGCAGTATTTT. This rearrangement joins TRBV7-9 to TRBJ2-3; D perhaps matches TRBD2 (6 bases). V gave up 3 bases and J gave up 6 bases, with 19 bases separating them. CDR1 and CDR2 (germline): SEHNR, FQNEAQ (reference sequence). The CDR3 runs to 16 residues.